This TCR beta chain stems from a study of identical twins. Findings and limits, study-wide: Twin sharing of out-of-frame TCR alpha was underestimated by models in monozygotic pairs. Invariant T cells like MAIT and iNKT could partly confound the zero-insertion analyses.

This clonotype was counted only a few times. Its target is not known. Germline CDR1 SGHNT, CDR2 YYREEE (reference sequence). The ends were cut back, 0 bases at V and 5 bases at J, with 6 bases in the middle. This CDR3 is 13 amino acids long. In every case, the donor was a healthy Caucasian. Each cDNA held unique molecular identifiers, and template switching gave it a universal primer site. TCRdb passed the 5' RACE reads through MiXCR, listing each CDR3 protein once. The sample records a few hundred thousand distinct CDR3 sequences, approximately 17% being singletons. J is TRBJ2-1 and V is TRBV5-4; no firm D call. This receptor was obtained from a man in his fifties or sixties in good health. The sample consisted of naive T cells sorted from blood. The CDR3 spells CASSLVIDNEQFF. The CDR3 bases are TGTGCCAGCAGCTTGGTCATCGACAATGAGCAGTTCTTC.